This T cell receptor beta chain was recorded in a study of T-cell memory formation after mild COVID-19. About the research overall: The study found TCR clusters largely donor specific. Study conclusions and caveats: Day 37-peaking second-wave clones had unconfirmed SARS-CoV-2 specificity.

CDR3 length equals 14 residues. Trimming pared 3 bases from V and 3 bases from J, leaving 9 bases between. Looked up from germline, CDR1 is MNHNY and CDR2 is SVGAGI (reference sequence). To note about this clonotype: Its target is not known.

In TCRdb, the 5' RACE reads were re-called with MiXCR into one record per CDR3 protein. The sample contains about 400,000 distinct CDR3 sequences, approximately 19% of which appear only once. The clonotype originates from a man between 18 and 35 years old who had mild COVID-19 (a few samples of this study predate the infection). Cell type and time point are not known. Sequenced material: PBMCs or a T cell subset sorted from them (not recorded which). The gene calls are TRBV6-6 and TRBJ1-5; D remains ambiguous. The chain's CDR3 is CASSYERYNQPQHF. CDR3 nucleotides: TGTGCCAGCAGTTATGAGCGTTACAATCAGCCCCAGCATTTT.